Given below is one T cell receptor (beta chain) in context. Its antigen is not identified. The CDR3 runs to 15 residues. V lost 4 bases, J lost 2 bases, and 16 bases lay in between. This entry is derived from a study of T cell responses to AZD1222 COVID-19 vaccine. The study, taken as a whole, reports: Within unmutated variant regions lay the reported targets of nearly half of spike-specific TCRs. Baseline seropositives among AZD1222 recipients totaled only five to seven. Spike-specific TCRs gained breadth and depth after people received two AZD1222 doses.

Profiled with immunoSEQ multiplex PCR; TCRdb holds only in-frame clones, not every one. The sample yields 100,000 to 120,000 clones, more than 70% seen once. Samples with a second dose at about 4 or about 12 weeks were pooled together. The source of this sequence is an adult who received the AZD1222 COVID-19 vaccine. The chain combines TRBV5-3 with TRBJ2-7; tentatively, D is TRBD1 (6 bases). TRBV5-3 is labeled an ORF, and its function is uncertain. This material consisted of peripheral blood, taken 28 days after the second AZD1222 dose. CDR3 bases: TGTGCCAGAAGCGGCGGACAGCCGTTAACCTACGAGCAGTACTTC. This sequence encodes CARSGGQPLTYEQYF.